This TCR beta chain was obtained from a study of T cells after yellow fever vaccination. As for the study in general: CD3, CD45RA, CCR7 and CD95 were used to sort EM, EMRA, CM and Tscm memory subsets.

Making TCR cDNA involved 5'RACE template switching, which added UMIs and a universal primer site. Each CDR3 protein gets one entry after TCRdb re-called the 5' RACE reads with MiXCR. The table has approximately 22,000 distinct CDR3 sequences, less than 5.5% seen once. The study, taken as a whole, reports: Among primary-vaccination clones, most reappeared after the booster, at just under 98% for CD4 and more than 75% for CD8. Almost all vaccine-responding clonotypes could not be detected on day 0 in sorted memory subsets.

This clonotype showed up many times. Trimming took off 3 bases at V and 4 bases at J, with 15 bases between the two ends. The CDR3 consists of 14 residues. Germline assignment: CDR1 DFQATT and CDR2 SNEGSKA (reference sequence). The sample was PBMCs, either bulk or a sorted T-cell subset (CD4+, CD8+, memory, or dextramer-sorted; not recorded which), taken roughly 47 days after the first yellow fever vaccination. This receptor was taken from a man between 18 and 29 years old who received the YFV17D yellow fever vaccine. This chain uses TRBV20-1 with TRBJ1-2; the D gene is possibly TRBD1 (5 bases). CDR3 in amino acids: CSASEAGILYGYTF. The CDR3 DNA reads TGCAGTGCTAGTGAAGCAGGGATCCTCTATGGCTACACCTTC.